This TCR beta chain originates from a study of tumor-infiltrating lymphocytes in primary liver carcinoma (dated by TCRdb to 2015 to 2018). As for the study more broadly: The five patients, three men and two women aged 30 to 69 years, had hepatocellular carcinoma (four) or combined HCC and intrahepatic cholangiocarcinoma (one). A total of 35 specimens from 5 patients went through TCRbeta repertoire sequencing, namely 25 tumor regions, 5 adjacent noncancerous liver tissues and 5 peripheral blood samples. Reproducibility between technical replicate repertoires was high, with correlation coefficients above 0.98 and mean shared-clone rates about 0.89. Each sample produced about 3.65 to 7.13 million productive TCRbeta reads, and read depth showed no significant difference between tissue types. To link TCRbeta repertoire diversity with the local molecular phenotype, the approximately 23 tumor region samples were profiled using Agilent mRNA microarrays. The five patients had tumors of stage T1-T3 N0M0, with maximum diameters ranging from roughly 4.2 to 11 cm. TCRbeta repertoire sequencing, expression microarrays and whole-exome sequencing were combined in the study across five regions of each liver tumor, with adjacent normal tissue and blood also included.

On the study overall, not on this receptor specifically: Consistent with antigen-driven expansion, pairs of tumor regions showed higher repertoire overlap (mean approximately 35%) than either tumor-adjacent pairs (about 17%) or tumor-blood pairs (about 15%). Only five patients were included in the study, and the authors note that the findings should be validated in a larger study. Compared with blood, tumors had a significantly larger share of the repertoire taken up by the top 250 clones (p = 0.039). Because the samples were bulk and unsorted, CD4+ and CD8+ T cell repertoires could not be compared. Only about 7.5-25% of top clones were found in all five regions of a tumor, suggesting spatial heterogeneity of tumor-infiltrating T cells. Because sequencing covered only the TCR beta chain and unpaired alpha chains were not captured, true repertoire diversity is likely underestimated.

Turning to this clonotype: There is no known antigen for this receptor. Given the absence of the conserved phenylalanine or tryptophan at the CDR3 end, a read error is likely.

Without any cell sorting, total RNA and DNA were co-extracted from about 20-30 mg of bulk tissue using the AllPrep DNA/RNA mini kit. Surgical resection was performed in China between 2015 and early 2016 on about 5 patients with histopathologically diagnosed primary liver carcinoma. At the time of sampling, the patients were treatment-naive and had chronic HBV infection. Five spatially separated regions were sampled from each tumor: the superior, inferior, left-lateral and right-lateral poles, plus the tumor centre. Histological examination found more than 80% viable tumor cells in every tumor sample. Fresh tumor and adjacent tissue pieces were bisected; one half was stored in RNAlater at -80°C, the other sent for histology. TCRbeta-specific cDNA was reverse-transcribed from around 0.45 ug total RNA using a constant-region primer and ProtoScript II reverse transcriptase. The TCRbeta libraries were prepared through three rounds of nested multiplex PCR following a slightly modified ARM-PCR procedure. Sample barcodes and Illumina adapters were added in a final 25-cycle PCR using Deep VentR polymerase. Before sequencing, amplicons of 200-500 bp were purified from gel using a QIAquick gel extraction kit. An Illumina HiSeq 2500 was used to sequence the TCRbeta amplicons with 250-bp paired-end reads. For the original study's pipeline: Reads were quality-trimmed with Trimmomatic v0.33, and paired reads were merged with FLASH v1.2.11 to recover full CDR3 sequences. V, D and J germline segments were assigned to the rearranged TCRbeta sequences using MiGEC v1.2.1b. Clonotype statistics, along with Shannon-Wiener diversity indices, were calculated using VDJtools v1.0.0. To reduce sampling bias, subsequent analyses other than the diversity analysis used only the 250 most abundant clonotypes in each sample. TCRdb reanalyzed the raw reads on its own, using fastp at Q25 for trimming and MiXCR for clone calling, and kept in-frame beta chains. All rows with the same CDR3 protein become a single entry with the most common DNA and genes. The V and J calls reflect TCRdb's pipeline rather than the authors' work. In this sample the table shows about 64,000 distinct CDR3 sequences, about 71% of which occur a single time. The top ten clonotypes cover approximately 41% of the sample.

Source material: liver tumor tissue from sampling region 4. Reading the label with the study, this specimen's cell subset or site is: tumor region T4, right-lateral pole. This TCR was recovered from a man aged 35 to 55 with primary liver carcinoma and hepatitis B virus infection.

In nucleotide form, the sequence is TGTGCCAGCAGTTATAGGGGAGAGCAGTACCTC. This yields the protein CASSYRGEQYL. The V gene is TRBV6-5 and the J gene is TRBJ2-7, with TRBD1 as a weak D call on 5 bases. The V end loses 3 bases and the J end loses 7 bases, and a stretch of 7 bases separates them. Counting both end residues, the CDR3 totals 11 amino acids. Left in the record is the CDR3 DNA by itself, 33 bases read in frame from the first base. In the germline V gene, CDR1 corresponds to MNHEY and CDR2 to SVGAGI.